These 5 T cell receptor beta chains came from one sample sequenced in a study of blood T cell repertoires in COVID-19. TCRdb keeps only in-frame clones here, not all; method: immunoSEQ multiplex PCR. The sample contains fewer than 300,000 clones, about 89% of which appear only once. Material: PBMCs or T cells enriched from blood (not recorded which). The source of these receptors is a man aged 35 to 55 who had recovered from COVID-19.

The chain is built from TRBV28 and TRBJ2-7; 8 bases match TRBD1. The CDR3 spans 16 residues. CDR1 MDHEN and CDR2 SYDVKM come from the germline V gene. The trim removed 6 bases at V and 5 bases at J, leaving 15 bases unmatched. The CDR3 coding sequence is TGTGCCAGCAGCCTACCCTCCGAGACAGGGGTACACGAGCAGTACTTC. Its protein product is CASSLPSETGVHEQYF.

V gene TRBV7-8 combines with J gene TRBJ1-2; TRBD1 matches at 7 bases. The CDR3 runs 14 residues. The junction had 3 bases not matched to a gene; V was cut back by 1 base and J by 4 bases. Germline V gene sequence: CDR1 SGHVS, CDR2 FQNEAQ. The CDR3 protein is CASSLGQGTYGYTF. The CDR3 DNA reads as TGTGCCAGCAGCTTAGGACAGGGCACCTATGGCTACACCTTC.

This clone was detected only a few times. The rearrangement links TRBV27 to TRBJ1-2; a possible D gene is TRBD1 (6 bases). The germline V gene has CDR1 MNHEY and CDR2 SMNVEV (reference sequence). The CDR3 consists of 13 residues. The CDR3 DNA reads as TGTGCGAGTCAAAAACAGGGCTCCTATGGCTACACCTTC. It specifies CASQKQGSYGYTF.

J is TRBJ2-5 and V is TRBV11-3, with D maybe TRBD2 (5 bases). Trimming took 0 bases from V and 6 from J, leaving 11 bases between them. This CDR3 spans 14 amino acids. Germline-derived CDR1 and CDR2 are SGHNT and YENEEA. This CDR3 is CASSLEEVLQTQYF. The DNA for the CDR3 is TGTGCCAGCAGCTTAGAGGAGGTTCTGCAGACCCAGTACTTC. Filled out from reference TRBV11-3 and TRBJ2-5, the complete variable domain reads EAGVVQSPRYKIIEKKQPVAFWCNPISGHNTLYWYLQNLGQGPELLIRYENEEAVDDSQLPKDRFSAERLKGVDSTLKIQPAELGDSAVYLCASSLEEVLQTQYFGPGTRLLVL.

The chain links TRBV2 to TRBJ1-1, with D maybe TRBD1 (5 bases). Germline CDR1 SNHLY, CDR2 FYNNEI. The CDR3 spans 14 residues. V lost 8 bases to trimming and J lost 5 bases, with 18 bases between them. The CDR3 loop is CASADGLGTTEAFF. The CDR3 bases are TGTGCCAGCGCAGACGGCCTGGGGACTACTGAAGCTTTCTTT.